Sequencing of this T cell receptor (beta chain) was carried out in a study of CD4 T cells in relation to SARS-CoV-2 and coronaviruses. The ends were cut back, 0 bases at V and 6 bases at J, with 7 bases in the middle. CDR1 LGHNA and CDR2 YSLEER come from the germline V gene. The CDR3 sequence is 13 residues long. A note on this clone: Its antigen remains unidentified.

The repertoire was sequenced with immunoSEQ multiplex PCR; TCRdb's copy has only in-frame clones and lacks some. The table shows 43,000 or so clones, with roughly 82% occurring only once. Sequenced: naive CD4+ T cells from PBMCs, cultured in vitro. Subset noted: naive CD4+ T cells isolated by negative enrichment. This TCR was recovered from an adult with COVID-19. The genes are TRBV4-3 and TRBJ2-3; D ambiguous. CDR3 in DNA: TGCGCCAGCAGCCAAGACAGGCCGGATACGCAGTATTTT. Translating it yields CASSQDRPDTQYF.